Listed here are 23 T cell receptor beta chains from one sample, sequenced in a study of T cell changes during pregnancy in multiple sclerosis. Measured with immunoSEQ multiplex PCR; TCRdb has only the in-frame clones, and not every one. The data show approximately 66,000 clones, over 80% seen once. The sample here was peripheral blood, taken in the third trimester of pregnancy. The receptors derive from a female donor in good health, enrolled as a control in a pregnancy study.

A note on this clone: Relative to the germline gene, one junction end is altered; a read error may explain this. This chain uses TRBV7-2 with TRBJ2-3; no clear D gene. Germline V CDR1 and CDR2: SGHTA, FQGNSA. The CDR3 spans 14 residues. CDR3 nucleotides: TGTGCCAGCAGCTTAGGCTCGCCCGGAGATGCGCAGTATTTT. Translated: CASSLGSPGDAQYF.

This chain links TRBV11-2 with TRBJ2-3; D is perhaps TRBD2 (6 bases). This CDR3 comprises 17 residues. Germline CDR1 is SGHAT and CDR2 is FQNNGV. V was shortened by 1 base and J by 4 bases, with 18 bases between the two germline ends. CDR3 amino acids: CASSLAGGWGRADTQYF. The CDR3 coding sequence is TGTGCCAGCAGCTTAGCCGGAGGGTGGGGCCGAGCAGATACGCAGTATTTT.

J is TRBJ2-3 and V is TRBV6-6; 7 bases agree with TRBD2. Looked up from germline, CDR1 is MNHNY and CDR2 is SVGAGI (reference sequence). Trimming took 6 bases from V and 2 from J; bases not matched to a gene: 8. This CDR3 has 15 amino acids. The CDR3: CASSQTSFDTDTQYF. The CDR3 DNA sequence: TGTGCCAGCAGCCAGACTAGCTTTGACACAGATACGCAGTATTTT.

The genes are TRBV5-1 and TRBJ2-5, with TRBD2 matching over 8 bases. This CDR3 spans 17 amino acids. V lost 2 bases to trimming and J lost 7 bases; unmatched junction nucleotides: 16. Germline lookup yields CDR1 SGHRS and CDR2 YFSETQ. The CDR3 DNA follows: TGCGCCAGCAGCTTCATCATCCAGGGCGGGGGGTTTGGGACCCAGTACTTC. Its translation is CASSFIIQGGGFGTQYF.

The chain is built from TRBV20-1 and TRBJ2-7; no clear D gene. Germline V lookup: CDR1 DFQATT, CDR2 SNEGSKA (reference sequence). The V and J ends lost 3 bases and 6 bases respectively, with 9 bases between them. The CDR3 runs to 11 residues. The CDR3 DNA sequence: TGCAGTGCTAGTCCCGCGATCGAGCAGTACTTC. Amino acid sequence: CSASPAIEQYF.

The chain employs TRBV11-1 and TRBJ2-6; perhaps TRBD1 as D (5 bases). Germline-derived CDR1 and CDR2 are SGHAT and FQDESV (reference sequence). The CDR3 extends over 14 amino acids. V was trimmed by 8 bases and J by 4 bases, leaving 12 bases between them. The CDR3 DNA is TGTGCCAGCGGTCAGGGCTCCGGGGCCAACGTCCTGACTTTC. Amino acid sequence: CASGQGSGANVLTF. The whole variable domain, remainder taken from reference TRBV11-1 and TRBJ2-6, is EAEVAQSPRYKITEKSQAVAFWCDPISGHATLYWYRQILGQGPELLVQFQDESVVDDSQLPKDRFSAERLKGVDSTLKIQPAELGDSAMYLCASGQGSGANVLTFGAGSRLTVL.

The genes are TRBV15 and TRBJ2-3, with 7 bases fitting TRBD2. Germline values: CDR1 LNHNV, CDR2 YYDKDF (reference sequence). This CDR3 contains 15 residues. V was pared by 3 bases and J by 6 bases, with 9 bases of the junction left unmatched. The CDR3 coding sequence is TGTGCCACCAGCAGGAGCGGGACCCGTTGGGATACGCAGTATTTT. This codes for CATSRSGTRWDTQYF.

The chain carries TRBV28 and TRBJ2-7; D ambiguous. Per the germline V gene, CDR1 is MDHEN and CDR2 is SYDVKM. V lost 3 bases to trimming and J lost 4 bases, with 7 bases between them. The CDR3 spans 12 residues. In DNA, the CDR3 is TGTGCCAGCAGTTTTAACTTATACGAGCAGTACTTC. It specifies CASSFNLYEQYF.

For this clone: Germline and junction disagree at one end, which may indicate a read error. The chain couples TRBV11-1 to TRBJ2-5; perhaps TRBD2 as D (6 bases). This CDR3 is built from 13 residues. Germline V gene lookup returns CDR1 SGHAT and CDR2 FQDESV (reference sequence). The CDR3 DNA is TGCCCCACGAGGGGACTCTCAGGCGAGACCCAGTACTTC. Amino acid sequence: CPTRGLSGETQYF.

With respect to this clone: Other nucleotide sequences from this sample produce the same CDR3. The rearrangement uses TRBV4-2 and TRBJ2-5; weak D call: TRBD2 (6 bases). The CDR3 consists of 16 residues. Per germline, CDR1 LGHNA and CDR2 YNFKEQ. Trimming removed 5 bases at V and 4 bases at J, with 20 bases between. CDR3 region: CASSTTTTKAGETQYF. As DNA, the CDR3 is TGTGCCAGCAGCACGACCACTACAAAAGCGGGAGAGACCCAGTACTTC.

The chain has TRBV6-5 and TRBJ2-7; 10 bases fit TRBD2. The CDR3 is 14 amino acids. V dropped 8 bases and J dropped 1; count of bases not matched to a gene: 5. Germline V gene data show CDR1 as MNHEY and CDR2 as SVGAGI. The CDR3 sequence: CASRKTSGSYEQYF. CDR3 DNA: TGTGCCAGCCGAAAGACTAGCGGGTCCTACGAGCAGTACTTC.

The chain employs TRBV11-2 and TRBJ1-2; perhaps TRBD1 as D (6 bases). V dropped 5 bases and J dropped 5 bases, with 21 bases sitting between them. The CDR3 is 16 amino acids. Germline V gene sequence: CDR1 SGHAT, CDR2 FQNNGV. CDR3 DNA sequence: TGTGCCAGCAGCCGCAGTTGGGCGGGGGCGGGTTATGGCTACACCTTC. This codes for CASSRSWAGAGYGYTF.

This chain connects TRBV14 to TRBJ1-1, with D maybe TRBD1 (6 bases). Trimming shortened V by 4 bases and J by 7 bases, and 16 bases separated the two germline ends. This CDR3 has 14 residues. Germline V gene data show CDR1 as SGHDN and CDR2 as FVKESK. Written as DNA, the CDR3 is TGTGCCAGCAGCCGGACCTCCCAGGGGAATGAAGCTTTCTTT. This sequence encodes CASSRTSQGNEAFF.

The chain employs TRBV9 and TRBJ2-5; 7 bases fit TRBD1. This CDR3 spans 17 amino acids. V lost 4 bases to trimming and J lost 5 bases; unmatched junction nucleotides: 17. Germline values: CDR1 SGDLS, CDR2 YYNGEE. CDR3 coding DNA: TGTGCCAGCAGCACCGGATCGGGACAGTTTTCTAGGGAGACCCAGTACTTC. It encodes CASSTGSGQFSRETQYF. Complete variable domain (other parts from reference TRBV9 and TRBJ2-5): DSGVTQTPKHLITATGQRVTLRCSPRSGDLSVYWYQQSLDQGLQFLIQYYNGEERAKGNILERFSAQQFPDLHSELNLSSLELGDSALYFCASSTGSGQFSRETQYFGPGTRLLVL.

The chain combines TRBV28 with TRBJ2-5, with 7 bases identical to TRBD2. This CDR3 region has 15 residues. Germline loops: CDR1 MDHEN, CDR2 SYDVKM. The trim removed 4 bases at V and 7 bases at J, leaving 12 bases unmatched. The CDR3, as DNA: TGTGCCAGCAGTTCCCCACTCGGGGGAGGGACGACCCAGTACTTC. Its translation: CASSSPLGGGTTQYF. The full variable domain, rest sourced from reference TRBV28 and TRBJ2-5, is DVKVTQSSRYLVKRTGEKVFLECVQDMDHENMFWYRQDPGLGLRLIYFSYDVKMKEKGDIPEGYSVSREKKERFSLILESASTNQTSMYLCASSSPLGGGTTQYFGPGTRLLVL.

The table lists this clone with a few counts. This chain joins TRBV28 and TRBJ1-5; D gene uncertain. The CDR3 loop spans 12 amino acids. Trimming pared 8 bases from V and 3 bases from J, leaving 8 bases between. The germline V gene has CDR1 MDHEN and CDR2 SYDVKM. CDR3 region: CASAFPNQPQHF. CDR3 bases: TGTGCCAGCGCGTTTCCCAATCAGCCCCAGCATTTT. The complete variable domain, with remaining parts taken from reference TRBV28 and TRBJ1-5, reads DVKVTQSSRYLVKRTGEKVFLECVQDMDHENMFWYRQDPGLGLRLIYFSYDVKMKEKGDIPEGYSVSREKKERFSLILESASTNQTSMYLCASAFPNQPQHFGDGTRLSIL.

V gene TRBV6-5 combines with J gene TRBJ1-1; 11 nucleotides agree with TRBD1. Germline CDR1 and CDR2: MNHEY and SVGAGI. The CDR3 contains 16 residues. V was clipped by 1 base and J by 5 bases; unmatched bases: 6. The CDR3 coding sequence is TGTGCCAGCAGTTACTGGGACAGGGGGAGTTTTACTGAAGCTTTCTTT. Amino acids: CASSYWDRGSFTEAFF.

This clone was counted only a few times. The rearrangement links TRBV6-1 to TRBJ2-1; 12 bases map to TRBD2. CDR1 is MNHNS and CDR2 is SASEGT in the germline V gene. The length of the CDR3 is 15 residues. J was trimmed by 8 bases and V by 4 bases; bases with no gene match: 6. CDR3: CASSAASGGGHEQFF. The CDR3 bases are TGTGCCAGCAGTGCAGCTAGCGGGGGGGGGCATGAGCAGTTCTTC.

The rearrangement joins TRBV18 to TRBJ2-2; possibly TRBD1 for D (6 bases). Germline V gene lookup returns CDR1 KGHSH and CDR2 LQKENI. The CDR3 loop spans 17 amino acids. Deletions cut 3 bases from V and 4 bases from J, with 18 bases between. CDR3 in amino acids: CASSPRPQGSGTGELFF. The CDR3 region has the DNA TGTGCCAGCTCACCCCGTCCGCAGGGGTCGGGCACCGGGGAGCTGTTTTTT.

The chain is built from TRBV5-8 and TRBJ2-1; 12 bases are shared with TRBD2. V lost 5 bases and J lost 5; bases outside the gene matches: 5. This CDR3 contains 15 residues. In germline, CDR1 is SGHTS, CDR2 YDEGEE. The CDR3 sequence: CASRVLAGGHNEQFF. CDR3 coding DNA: TGTGCCAGCAGAGTCCTAGCGGGAGGGCACAATGAGCAGTTCTTC. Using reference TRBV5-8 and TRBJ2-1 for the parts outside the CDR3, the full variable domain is EAGVTQSPTHLIKTRGQQATLRCSPISGHTSVYWYQQALGLGLQFLLWYDEGEERNRGNFPPRFSGRQFPNYSSELNVNALELEDSALYLCASRVLAGGHNEQFFGPGTRLTVL.

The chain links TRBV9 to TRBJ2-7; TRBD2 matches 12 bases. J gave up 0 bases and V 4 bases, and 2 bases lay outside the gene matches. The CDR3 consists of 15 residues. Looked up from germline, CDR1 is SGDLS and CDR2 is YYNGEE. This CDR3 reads CASSQTSGGSYEQYF. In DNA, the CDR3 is TGTGCCAGCAGCCAGACTAGCGGGGGCTCCTACGAGCAGTACTTC.

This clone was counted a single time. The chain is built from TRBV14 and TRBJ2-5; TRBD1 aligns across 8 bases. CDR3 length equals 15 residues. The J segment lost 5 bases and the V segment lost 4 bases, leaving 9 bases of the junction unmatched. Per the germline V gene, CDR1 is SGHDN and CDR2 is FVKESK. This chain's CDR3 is CASSPRTGQGETQYF. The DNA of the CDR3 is TGTGCCAGCAGCCCTCGGACAGGGCAGGGGGAGACCCAGTACTTC.

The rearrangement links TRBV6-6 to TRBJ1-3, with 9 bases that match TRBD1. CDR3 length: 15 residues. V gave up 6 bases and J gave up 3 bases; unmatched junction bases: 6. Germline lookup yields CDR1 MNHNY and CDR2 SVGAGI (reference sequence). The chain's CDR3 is CASRETGGSGNTIYF. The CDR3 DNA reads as TGTGCCAGCAGGGAAACAGGGGGCAGTGGAAACACCATATATTTT.